This TCR beta chain comes out of a study of regulatory T cells in long-lasting Graves disease. As for the study in general: For under 3 months, newly diagnosed Graves' patients had been taking antithyroid drugs.

For TCR beta, libraries came from iRepertoire HTBI primers and Arm-PCR of CDR3 regions. TCRdb itself ran the multiplex PCR reads through MiXCR, one entry per CDR3 protein. The repertoire consists of 620,000 or so distinct CDR3 sequences, with roughly 15% occurring once and the leading ten covering under 20%. As for time point: newly diagnosed GD, antithyroid drugs for less than 3 months. The TCR library was made from RNA that had been extracted from PBMCs in TRIzol. American Thyroid Association guidelines were used to diagnose Graves' disease. V was pared by 0 bases and J by 0 bases, with 12 bases between. The V gene's germline CDR1 is MNHEY and CDR2 SVGAGI. The CDR3 loop spans 17 amino acids. The sample was also reused in another study, on T cells in Graves' hyperthyroidism and ophthalmopathy.

V is TRBV6-5 and J is TRBJ1-3; D is undetermined. This specimen was peripheral blood mononuclear cells (PBMCs), taken at new diagnosis, from a patient treated with antithyroid drugs. This clonotype originated in a woman in her 30s with Graves disease. This CDR3 reads CASSYSNPWSSGNTIYF. The DNA for the CDR3 is TGTGCCAGCAGTTACTCGAATCCGTGGAGCTCTGGAAACACCATATATTTT.